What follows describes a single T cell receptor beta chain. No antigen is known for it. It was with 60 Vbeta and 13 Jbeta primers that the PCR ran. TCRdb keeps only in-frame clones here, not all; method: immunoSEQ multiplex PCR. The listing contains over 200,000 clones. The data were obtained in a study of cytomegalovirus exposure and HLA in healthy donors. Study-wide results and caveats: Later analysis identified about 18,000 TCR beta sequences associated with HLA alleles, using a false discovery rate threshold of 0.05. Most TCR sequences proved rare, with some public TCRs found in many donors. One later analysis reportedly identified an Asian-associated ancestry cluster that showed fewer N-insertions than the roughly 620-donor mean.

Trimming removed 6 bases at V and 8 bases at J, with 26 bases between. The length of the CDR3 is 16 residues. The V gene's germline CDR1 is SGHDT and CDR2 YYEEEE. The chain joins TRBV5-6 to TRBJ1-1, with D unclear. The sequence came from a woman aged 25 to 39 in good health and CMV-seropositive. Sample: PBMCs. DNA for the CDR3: TGTGCCAGCACCCGAACACCTCTCGGGATAGGACTAGAAGCTTTCTTT. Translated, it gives CASTRTPLGIGLEAFF.